What follows is one T cell receptor (beta chain) and its context. The source of the sample is a study of PD-L1 blockade in urothelial cancer. On the study more broadly: Per blood sample, T cells had a median of about 150,000.

The protocol was immunoSEQ multiplex PCR, while the TCRdb copy is restricted to in-frame clones and leaves out a portion. This table holds 85,000 to 90,000 clones, 85% to 95% found once. The sample here was PBMCs, taken around atezolizumab (anti-PD-L1) treatment. This receptor was identified in a man in his 60s with urothelial cancer.

As DNA, the CDR3 is TGTGCCAGCAGTTCGAACAGAGCAGTAGAAAAACTGTTTTTT. This codes for CASSSNRAVEKLFF. The chain links TRBV2 to TRBJ1-4, with D hard to call. Germline V lookup: CDR1 SNHLY, CDR2 FYNNEI. With 5 bases removed from V and 8 bases from J, the gap between germline ends came to 15 bases. This CDR3 comprises 14 residues.